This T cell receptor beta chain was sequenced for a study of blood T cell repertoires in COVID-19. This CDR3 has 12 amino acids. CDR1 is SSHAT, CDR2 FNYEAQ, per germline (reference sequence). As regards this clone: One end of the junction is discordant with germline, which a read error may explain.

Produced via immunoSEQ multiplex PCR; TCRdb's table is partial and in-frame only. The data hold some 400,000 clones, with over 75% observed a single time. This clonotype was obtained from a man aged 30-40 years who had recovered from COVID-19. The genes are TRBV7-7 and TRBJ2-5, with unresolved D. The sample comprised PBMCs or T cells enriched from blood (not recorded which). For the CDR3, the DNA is TGTGCTAGCAGCTTAGCCGGAGAGACCCAGTACTTC. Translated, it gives CASSLAGETQYF. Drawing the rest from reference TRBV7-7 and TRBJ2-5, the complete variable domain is GAGVSQSPRYKVTKRGQDVTLRCDPISSHATLYWYQQALGQGPEFLTYFNYEAQPDKSGLPSDRFSAERPEGSISTLTIQRTEQRDSAMYRCASSLAGETQYFGPGTRLLVL.